The 27 T cell receptor beta chains in this list originate from one sample, sequenced in a study of cytomegalovirus exposure and HLA in healthy donors. The primer mix had 60 Vbeta and 13 Jbeta primers. The data were produced by immunoSEQ multiplex PCR, yet TCRdb's version contains in-frame clones alone and is incomplete. The sample lists about 160,000 clones; roughly 80% were seen once. The source material was PBMCs. The receptors were gathered from a man aged 25 to 45 in good health and CMV-seronegative.

V gene TRBV7-9 combines with J gene TRBJ2-5; perhaps TRBD1 as D (6 bases). This CDR3 contains 14 residues. CDR1 is SEHNR, CDR2 FQNEAQ, per germline (reference sequence). V gave up 5 bases and J gave up 3 bases, with 13 bases separating them. The CDR3 region is CASSPTGSKETQYF. The CDR3, as DNA: TGTGCCAGCAGCCCCACAGGGTCGAAAGAGACCCAGTACTTC. The full variable domain, in which reference TRBV7-9 and TRBJ2-5 provide the parts outside the CDR3, is DTGVSQNPRHKITKRGQNVTFRCDPISEHNRLYWYRQTLGQGPEFLTYFQNEAQLEKSRLLSDRFSAERPKGSFSTLEIQRTEQGDSAMYLCASSPTGSKETQYFGPGTRLLVL.

This chain connects TRBV5-6 to TRBJ1-3, with 7 bases fitting TRBD1. Germline trimming cut 4 bases from V and 5 bases from J; bases unmatched to any gene: 9. CDR1 SGHDT and CDR2 YYEEEE come from the germline V gene. CDR3 length: 15 residues. The CDR3 spells CASSRTGTERNTIYF. CDR3 nucleotides: TGTGCCAGCAGCCGAACAGGGACAGAGAGAAACACCATATATTTT.

This rearrangement joins TRBV29-1 to TRBJ2-7; 9 nucleotides match TRBD1. Germline-derived CDR1 and CDR2 are SQVTM and ANQGSEA. J gave up 11 bases and V 1 base, and 6 bases lay outside the gene matches. The CDR3 consists of 12 residues. The CDR3: CSVEVLGDREYF. The CDR3 DNA is TGCAGCGTTGAAGTTTTAGGGGACAGGGAGTACTTC.

This clone was seen once. The chain combines TRBV5-1 with TRBJ1-2, with 7 bases matching TRBD1. Losses at the gene ends were 0 bases for V and 4 bases for J; bases not matched to a gene: 3. CDR1 is SGHRS, CDR2 YFSETQ, per germline. This CDR3 contains 14 residues. The DNA of the CDR3 is TGCGCCAGCAGCTTGGACAGGGGTCCCTATGGCTACACCTTC. This codes for CASSLDRGPYGYTF. Full variable domain (missing parts from reference TRBV5-1 and TRBJ1-2): KAGVTQTPRYLIKTRGQQVTLSCSPISGHRSVSWYQQTPGQGLQFLFEYFSETQRNKGNFPGRFSGRQFSNSRSEMNVSTLELGDSALYLCASSLDRGPYGYTFGSGTRLTVV.

J is TRBJ1-2 and V is TRBV6-1, with TRBD1 matching 7 bases. The germline V gene has CDR1 MNHNS and CDR2 SASEGT. This CDR3 comprises 15 residues. J gave up 7 bases and V 1 base, and 9 bases lay outside the gene matches. The CDR3 region is CASSEVWQGESGYTF. CDR3 nucleotides: TGTGCCAGCAGTGAAGTCTGGCAGGGGGAGTCTGGCTACACCTTC.

This clone turned up a few times. The chain uses TRBV19 and TRBJ2-7, with a tentative D call TRBD1 (5 bases). CDR3 size: 13 residues. Germline CDR1 and CDR2: LNHDA and SQIVND (reference sequence). V lost 6 bases and J lost 2, with 11 bases in between. The CDR3 DNA follows: TGTGCCAGTAGAAAGACAGATACCTACGAGCAGTACTTC. It is translated as CASRKTDTYEQYF.

The chain recombines TRBV7-9 with TRBJ1-2; TRBD1 might be the D (5 bases). Germline V lookup: CDR1 SEHNR, CDR2 FQNEAQ (reference sequence). The length of the CDR3 is 13 residues. The germline V and J ends were trimmed by 6 bases and 2 bases, with 10 bases remaining between them. The CDR3 here is CASSLGQNYGYTF. DNA for the CDR3: TGTGCCAGCAGTCTAGGACAAAACTATGGCTACACCTTC.

The genes are TRBV30 and TRBJ2-7; a possible D gene is TRBD2 (5 bases). Trimming pared 0 bases from V and 4 bases from J, leaving 16 bases between. Per the germline V gene, CDR1 is GTSNPN and CDR2 is SVGIG (reference sequence). The CDR3 totals 15 residues. Here the CDR3 reads CAWSVVRAGPYEQYF. CDR3 DNA sequence: TGTGCCTGGAGTGTTGTCCGGGCGGGTCCGTACGAGCAGTACTTC.

This clone was seen a handful of times. This chain uses TRBV29-1 with TRBJ2-2; D is ambiguous. The germline V gene encodes CDR1 SQVTM and CDR2 ANQGSEA. The CDR3 spans 13 residues. With 3 bases removed from V and 3 bases from J, the gap between germline ends came to 8 bases. CDR3 DNA: TGCAGCGTTGATAACTCGTACACCGGGGAGCTGTTTTTT. The encoded protein is CSVDNSYTGELFF.

This clone has a handful of counts. This sequence joins TRBV4-2 and TRBJ2-1; D is ambiguous. Per germline, CDR1 LGHNA and CDR2 YNFKEQ. The V and J ends lost 0 bases and 8 bases respectively, with 20 bases between them. This CDR3 has 17 residues. DNA of the CDR3: TGTGCCAGCAGCCAAGAGAGGAGCTACTTGGTCCATTATGAGCAGTTCTTC. It codes for CASSQERSYLVHYEQFF.

The chain recombines TRBV5-1 with TRBJ2-5; D may be TRBD2 (5 bases). The CDR3 is made up of 14 amino acids. Per the germline V gene, CDR1 is SGHRS and CDR2 is YFSETQ. V was clipped by 4 bases and J by 3 bases, with 13 bases between them. As DNA, the CDR3 is TGCGCCAGCAGCCCCCGGGATTTTAAAGAGACCCAGTACTTC. It translates to CASSPRDFKETQYF.

The chain links TRBV29-1 to TRBJ1-1; D is uncertain. V dropped 4 bases and J dropped 2 bases, with 11 bases sitting between them. Germline V gives CDR1 SQVTM, CDR2 ANQGSEA. The CDR3 has 13 residues. CDR3 nucleotides: TGCAGCGTTGGAGGAGGCCTAAACACTGAAGCTTTCTTT. It specifies CSVGGGLNTEAFF.

This chain joins TRBV6-4 and TRBJ2-2; D remains ambiguous. Trimming pared 3 bases from V and 2 bases from J, leaving 7 bases between. The CDR3 has 14 residues. The germline gives CDR1 MRHNA, CDR2 SNTAGT. Here the CDR3 reads CASSEAVNTGELFF. Written as DNA, the CDR3 is TGTGCCAGCAGTGAGGCGGTCAACACCGGGGAGCTGTTTTTT.

The chain is built from TRBV18 and TRBJ1-4, with TRBD1 as a possible D gene (5 bases). Trimming stripped 2 bases from V and 0 bases from J, with 10 bases between. Germline V gene lookup returns CDR1 KGHSH and CDR2 LQKENI. The CDR3 consists of 16 residues. The CDR3 nucleotides are TGTGCCAGCTCACCAGGGGCAGGGTCAACTAATGAAAAACTGTTTTTT. It is translated as CASSPGAGSTNEKLFF.

The chain recombines TRBV5-1 with TRBJ1-6; 8 bases are shared with TRBD1. This CDR3 spans 16 amino acids. Germline-derived CDR1 and CDR2 are SGHRS and YFSETQ. V lost 4 bases, J lost 10 bases, and 13 bases stayed unmatched. The chain's CDR3 is CASSATAQGAGSPLHF. CDR3 in DNA: TGCGCCAGCAGCGCCACTGCGCAGGGGGCAGGGTCACCCCTCCACTTT.

The V gene is TRBV6-4, the J gene TRBJ1-2; TRBD1 matches at 9 bases. Germline V gives CDR1 MRHNA, CDR2 SNTAGT. V trimming: 3 bases; J trimming: 4 bases; junction bases outside the gene matches: 6. The CDR3 has 15 residues. The CDR3 protein is CASSDSLTGGYGYTF. DNA for the CDR3: TGTGCCAGCAGTGATTCCCTGACAGGGGGCTATGGCTACACCTTC.

The table lists this clone with a count of one. CDR3 sequence reads: CASSYGTGNTGELFF. CDR3 coding DNA: TGTGCCAGCAGTTACGGGACAGGGAACACCGGGGAGCTGTTTTTT. V gene TRBV6-5 combines with J gene TRBJ2-2; 8 bases align to TRBD1. The germline CDR1 and CDR2 sequences are MNHEY and SVGAGI. There are 15 residues in the CDR3. V lost 2 bases, J lost 1 base, and 0 bases stayed unmatched.

The chain carries TRBV15 and TRBJ1-2; D gene uncertain. The CDR3 totals 13 residues. Germline values: CDR1 LNHNV, CDR2 YYDKDF (reference sequence). Trimming shortened V by 0 bases and J by 8 bases, and 10 bases separated the two germline ends. Here the CDR3 reads CATSRDRRGGYTF. The CDR3 DNA reads as TGTGCCACCAGCAGAGATCGGCGGGGAGGCTACACCTTC.

This clone was counted a single time. This chain joins TRBV21-1 and TRBJ2-1; the tabulated D call, TRBD2, remains unverified against the DNA. TRBV21-1 is deemed a pseudogene. This CDR3 is built from 19 residues. This CDR3 is CASSSPFENSGRLGNEQFF. The CDR3 DNA reads TGTGCCAGCAGCAGCCCGTTCGAGAATAGCGGGAGGTTGGGCAATGAGCAGTTCTTC.

The chain uses TRBV2 and TRBJ2-7, with D maybe TRBD2 (6 bases). This CDR3 has 13 residues. Germline values: CDR1 SNHLY, CDR2 FYNNEI. The V end lost 7 bases, the J end lost 5 bases, and 15 bases lay between the germline ends. CDR3 amino acids: CASNGGNRDEQYF. The DNA for the CDR3 is TGTGCCAGCAATGGCGGGAACCGAGACGAGCAGTACTTC.

CDR3 loop: CASSDLGTGVGEKLFF. Here the CDR3 DNA reads TGCGCCAGCAGTGACCTAGGGACAGGGGTCGGGGAAAAACTGTTTTTT. V and J are TRBV5-1 and TRBJ1-4; TRBD1 matches at 10 bases. Germline V gene sequence: CDR1 SGHRS, CDR2 YFSETQ. Unmatched junction bases numbered 12, after V lost 5 bases and J lost 8 bases. This CDR3 is 16 amino acids long.

This clone was seen a single time. V is TRBV9 and J is TRBJ1-4; 9 nucleotides align to TRBD1. V lost 3 bases, J lost 8 bases, and 8 bases stayed unmatched. The CDR3 loop spans 15 amino acids. The germline CDR1 and CDR2 sequences are SGDLS and YYNGEE. In DNA form, the CDR3 reads TGTGCCAGCAGCGCCGAGGGACAGGGCAGGGAAAAACTGTTTTTT. It is translated as CASSAEGQGREKLFF.

About this clone: One end of the junction does not line up with germline, which may come from a read error. Other DNA sequences of this sample code for an identical CDR3. V is TRBV6-6 and J is TRBJ2-7; 7 nucleotides agree with TRBD1. The CDR3 is made up of 14 amino acids. Germline V lookup: CDR1 MNHNY, CDR2 SVGAGI (reference sequence). The CDR3 sequence: CASSYGDSTYEQYF. The CDR3 DNA reads as TGTGCTAGCAGTTACGGGGACAGTACCTACGAGCAGTACTTC.

The rearrangement uses TRBV7-9 and TRBJ2-1, with 7 bases fitting TRBD2. V dropped 3 bases and J dropped 0; count of bases not matched to a gene: 2. CDR1 and CDR2 (germline): SEHNR, FQNEAQ (reference sequence). There are 15 residues in the CDR3. The CDR3 coding sequence is TGTGCCAGCAGCTTCCTAGCGGTCTCCTACAATGAGCAGTTCTTC. Its protein is CASSFLAVSYNEQFF.

The DNA of the CDR3 is TGTGCCAGCAGAGGCGGGAGCGGGGAGACCCAGTACTTC. This gives the protein CASRGGSGETQYF. The rearrangement joins TRBV9 to TRBJ2-5; 7 nucleotides line up with TRBD2. The germline V gene encodes CDR1 SGDLS and CDR2 YYNGEE. The CDR3 has 13 residues. V lost 5 bases to trimming and J lost 5 bases; unmatched junction nucleotides: 6.

The chain is built from TRBV5-4 and TRBJ2-5; 12 nucleotides align to TRBD2. The length of the CDR3 is 15 residues. CDR1 and CDR2 (germline): SGHNT, YYREEE (reference sequence). V dropped 4 bases and J dropped 2; count of bases not matched to a gene: 3. CDR3 protein: CASSQGTSGQETQYF. CDR3 nucleotides: TGTGCCAGCAGCCAGGGGACTAGCGGGCAAGAGACCCAGTACTTC. The full variable domain, with the rest looked up from reference TRBV5-4 and TRBJ2-5, is ETGVTQSPTHLIKTRGQQVTLRCSSQSGHNTVSWYQQALGQGPQFIFQYYREEENGRGNFPPRFSGLQFPNYSSELNVNALELDDSALYLCASSQGTSGQETQYFGPGTRLLVL.

V usage is TRBV5-6 and J usage is TRBJ1-3, with TRBD1 as a possible D gene (6 bases). CDR1 and CDR2 from the germline V gene are SGHDT and YYEEEE. This CDR3 comprises 15 residues. The V end was cut by 5 bases, the J end by 0 bases, with 12 bases between. CDR3 region: CASSSGVHSGNTIYF. The DNA of the CDR3 is TGTGCCAGCAGTTCAGGGGTCCACTCTGGAAACACCATATATTTT.